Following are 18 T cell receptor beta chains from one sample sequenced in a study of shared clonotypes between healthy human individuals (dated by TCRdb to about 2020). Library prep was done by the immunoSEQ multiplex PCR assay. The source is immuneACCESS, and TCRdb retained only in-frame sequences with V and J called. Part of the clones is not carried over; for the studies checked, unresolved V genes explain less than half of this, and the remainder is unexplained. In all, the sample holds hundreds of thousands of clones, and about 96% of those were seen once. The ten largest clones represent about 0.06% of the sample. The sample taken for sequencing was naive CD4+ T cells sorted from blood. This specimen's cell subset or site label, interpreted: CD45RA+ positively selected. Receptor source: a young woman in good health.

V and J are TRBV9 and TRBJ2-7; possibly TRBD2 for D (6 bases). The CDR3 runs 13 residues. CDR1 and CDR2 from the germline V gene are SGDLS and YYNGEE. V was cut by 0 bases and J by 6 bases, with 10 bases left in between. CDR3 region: CASSVGPGVEQYF. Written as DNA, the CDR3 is TGTGCCAGCAGCGTAGGCCCGGGAGTCGAGCAGTACTTC.

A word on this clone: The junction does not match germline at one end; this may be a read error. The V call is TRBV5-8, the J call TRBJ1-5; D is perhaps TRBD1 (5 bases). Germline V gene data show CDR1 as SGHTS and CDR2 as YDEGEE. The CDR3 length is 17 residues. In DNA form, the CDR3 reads TGTGTCAGCAGCTTTCAGGGATCTTCTGCTGGGAATCAGCCCCAGCATTTT. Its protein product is CVSSFQGSSAGNQPQHF. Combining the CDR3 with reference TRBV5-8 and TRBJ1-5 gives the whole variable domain EAGVTQSPTHLIKTRGQQATLRCSPISGHTSVYWYQQALGLGLQFLLWYDEGEERNRGNFPPRFSGRQFPNYSSELNVNALELEDSALYLCVSSFQGSSAGNQPQHFGDGTRLSIL.

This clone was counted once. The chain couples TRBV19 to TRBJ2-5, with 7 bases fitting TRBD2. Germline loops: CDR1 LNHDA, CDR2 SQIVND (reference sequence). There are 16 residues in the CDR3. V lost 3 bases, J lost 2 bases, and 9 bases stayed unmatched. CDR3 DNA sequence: TGTGCCAGTAGTATCCATTCCGGGAGGCTACAAGAGACCCAGTACTTC. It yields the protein CASSIHSGRLQETQYF. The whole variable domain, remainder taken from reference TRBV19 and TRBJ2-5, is DGGITQSPKYLFRKEGQNVTLSCEQNLNHDAMYWYRQDPGQGLRLIYYSQIVNDFQKGDIAEGYSVSREKKESFPLTVTSAQKNPTAFYLCASSIHSGRLQETQYFGPGTRLLVL.

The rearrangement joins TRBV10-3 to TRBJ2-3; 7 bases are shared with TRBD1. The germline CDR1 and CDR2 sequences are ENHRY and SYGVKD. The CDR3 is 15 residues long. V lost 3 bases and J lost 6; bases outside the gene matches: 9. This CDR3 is CAISDGQGDADTQYF. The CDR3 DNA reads TGTGCCATCAGTGATGGTCAGGGGGACGCGGATACGCAGTATTTT.

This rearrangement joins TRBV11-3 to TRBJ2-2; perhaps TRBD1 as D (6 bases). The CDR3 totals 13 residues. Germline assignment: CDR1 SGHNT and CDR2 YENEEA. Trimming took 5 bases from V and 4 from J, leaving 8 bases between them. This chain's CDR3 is CASSHRVTGELFF. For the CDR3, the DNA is TGTGCCAGCAGCCACAGGGTCACCGGGGAGCTGTTTTTT.

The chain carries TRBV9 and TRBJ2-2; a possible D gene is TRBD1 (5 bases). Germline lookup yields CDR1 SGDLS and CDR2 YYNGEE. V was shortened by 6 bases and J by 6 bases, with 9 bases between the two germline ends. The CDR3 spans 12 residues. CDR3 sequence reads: CASNDSPGELFF. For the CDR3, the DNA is TGTGCCAGCAACGACAGTCCCGGGGAGCTGTTTTTT.

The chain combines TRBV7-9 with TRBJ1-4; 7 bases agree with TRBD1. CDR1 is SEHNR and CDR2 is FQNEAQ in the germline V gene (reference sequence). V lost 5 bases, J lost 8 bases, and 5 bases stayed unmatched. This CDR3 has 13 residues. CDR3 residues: CASSPGTAEKLFF. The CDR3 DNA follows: TGTGCCAGCAGCCCGGGGACAGCCGAAAAACTGTTTTTT.

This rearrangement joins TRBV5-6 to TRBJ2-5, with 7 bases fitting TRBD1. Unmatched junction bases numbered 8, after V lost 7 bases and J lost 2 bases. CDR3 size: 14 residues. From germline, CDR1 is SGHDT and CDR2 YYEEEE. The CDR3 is CASGRQGIQETQYF. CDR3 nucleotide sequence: TGTGCCAGCGGCCGACAGGGAATACAAGAGACCCAGTACTTC.

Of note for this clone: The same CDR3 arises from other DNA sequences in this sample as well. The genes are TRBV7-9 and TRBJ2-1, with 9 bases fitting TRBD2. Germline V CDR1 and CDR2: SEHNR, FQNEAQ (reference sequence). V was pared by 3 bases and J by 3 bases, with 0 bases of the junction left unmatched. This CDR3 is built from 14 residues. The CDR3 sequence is CASSLTSGYNEQFF. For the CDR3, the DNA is TGTGCCAGCAGCTTGACTAGCGGCTACAATGAGCAGTTCTTC.

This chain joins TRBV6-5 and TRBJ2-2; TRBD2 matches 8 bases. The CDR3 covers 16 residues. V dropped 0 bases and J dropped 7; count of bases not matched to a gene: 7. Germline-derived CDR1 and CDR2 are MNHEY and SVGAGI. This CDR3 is CASSYSSSGSFGELFF. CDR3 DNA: TGTGCCAGCAGTTACTCATCGAGCGGGAGTTTCGGGGAGCTGTTTTTT.

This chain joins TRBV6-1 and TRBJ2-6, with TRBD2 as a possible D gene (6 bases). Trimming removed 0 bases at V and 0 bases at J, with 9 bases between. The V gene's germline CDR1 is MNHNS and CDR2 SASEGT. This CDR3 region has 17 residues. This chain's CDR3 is CASSEARGHSGANVLTF. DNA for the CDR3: TGTGCCAGCAGTGAAGCGCGGGGTCACTCTGGGGCCAACGTCCTGACTTTC.

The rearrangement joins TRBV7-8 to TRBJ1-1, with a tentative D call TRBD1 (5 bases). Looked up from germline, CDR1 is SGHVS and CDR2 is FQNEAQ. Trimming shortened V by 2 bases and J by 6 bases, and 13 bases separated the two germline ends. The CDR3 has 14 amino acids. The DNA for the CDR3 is TGTGCCAGCAGCTTATTGCGGTGGGGCGCTGAAGCTTTCTTT. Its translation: CASSLLRWGAEAFF.

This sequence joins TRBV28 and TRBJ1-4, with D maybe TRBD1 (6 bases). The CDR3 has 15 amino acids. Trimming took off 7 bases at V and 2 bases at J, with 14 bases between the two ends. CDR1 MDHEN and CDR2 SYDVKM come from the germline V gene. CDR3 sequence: CASTTSGGTNEKLFF. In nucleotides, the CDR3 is TGTGCCAGCACCACGTCGGGGGGCACTAATGAAAAACTGTTTTTT. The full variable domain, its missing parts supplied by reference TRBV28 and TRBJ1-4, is DVKVTQSSRYLVKRTGEKVFLECVQDMDHENMFWYRQDPGLGLRLIYFSYDVKMKEKGDIPEGYSVSREKKERFSLILESASTNQTSMYLCASTTSGGTNEKLFFGSGTQLSVL.

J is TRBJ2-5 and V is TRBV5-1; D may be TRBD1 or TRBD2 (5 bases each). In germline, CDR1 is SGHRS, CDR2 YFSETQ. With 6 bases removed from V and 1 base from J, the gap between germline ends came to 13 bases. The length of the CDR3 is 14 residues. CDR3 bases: TGCGCCAGCAAGGGACGGGCGTCCCAAGAGACCCAGTACTTC. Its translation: CASKGRASQETQYF.

Here the CDR3 reads CASSLIPREAFF. CDR3 coding DNA: TGTGCCAGCAGCTTAATTCCCCGGGAAGCTTTCTTT. The chain has TRBV7-2 and TRBJ1-1; no reliable D call. This CDR3 is 12 amino acids long. Germline V CDR1 and CDR2: SGHTA, FQGNSA. The V and J ends lost 2 bases and 8 bases respectively, with 9 bases between them.

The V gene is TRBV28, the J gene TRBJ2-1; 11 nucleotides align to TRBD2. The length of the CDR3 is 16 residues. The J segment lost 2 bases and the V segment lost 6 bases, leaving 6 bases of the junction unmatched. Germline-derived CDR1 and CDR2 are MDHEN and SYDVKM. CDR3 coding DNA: TGTGCCAGCAGACCAGGGACTAGCGGACCCTACAATGAGCAGTTCTTC. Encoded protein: CASRPGTSGPYNEQFF. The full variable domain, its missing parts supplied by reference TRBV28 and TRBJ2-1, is DVKVTQSSRYLVKRTGEKVFLECVQDMDHENMFWYRQDPGLGLRLIYFSYDVKMKEKGDIPEGYSVSREKKERFSLILESASTNQTSMYLCASRPGTSGPYNEQFFGPGTRLTVL.

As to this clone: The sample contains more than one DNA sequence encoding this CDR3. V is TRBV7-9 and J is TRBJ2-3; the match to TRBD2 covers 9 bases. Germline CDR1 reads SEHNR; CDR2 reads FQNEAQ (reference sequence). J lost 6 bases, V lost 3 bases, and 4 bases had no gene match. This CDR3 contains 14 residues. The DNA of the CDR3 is TGTGCCAGCAGCTTTCTGGCGGGAGGGGATACGCAGTATTTT. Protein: CASSFLAGGDTQYF.

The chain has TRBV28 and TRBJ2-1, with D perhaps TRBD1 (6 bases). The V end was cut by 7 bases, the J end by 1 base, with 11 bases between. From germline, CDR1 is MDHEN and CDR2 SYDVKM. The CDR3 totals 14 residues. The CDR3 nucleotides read TGTGCCAGCAATGGGGACACTTCCTACAATGAGCAGTTCTTC. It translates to CASNGDTSYNEQFF.